This note documents a single T cell receptor (beta chain) sequence. Relative to the germline gene, one junction end is altered; a read error may explain this. The data were taken from a study of shared clonotypes between healthy human individuals. Memory CD4+ cells were the fraction left after CD45RA+ naive selection. Sequenced by immunoSEQ multiplex PCR; TCRdb stores in-frame clones only, minus some. Of about 2.3 million clones in the sample, 85% to 95% were seen once. Germline CDR1 is SGHRS and CDR2 is YFSETQ. The CDR3 contains 14 residues. This TCR was sampled from a man aged 18 to 35 in good health. Some clones in this sample may be carry-over from other donors' samples. Sample: naive CD4+ T cells from PBMCs. Subset of the sample: CD45RA+ positively selected. The rearrangement links TRBV5-1 to TRBJ2-2; 8 bases are shared with TRBD1. This chain's CDR3 is CASSLDREDGELFF. The CDR3, as DNA: TGCGCCAGCAGTTTGGACAGGGAGGACGGGGAGCTGTTTTTT.